This entry describes one TCR beta chain. Its specificity is not known. The data are from a study of CD8+ T cells in alopecia areata. The study, taken as a whole, reports: Scalp samples also yield sequences from resident alphabeta T cells of normal skin.

Both CD4+ and CD8+ T cells were separated by sorting PBMCs. cDNA reverse transcribed from extracted RNA served as the sequencing template. TCRdb keeps only in-frame clones here, not all; method: immunoSEQ multiplex PCR. This table has approximately 150,000 clones, 55% appearing once. Germline-derived CDR1 and CDR2 are MGHDK and SYGVNS. This CDR3 has 15 residues. V lost 4 bases and J lost 11, with 20 bases in between. The rearrangement joins TRBV25-1 to TRBJ1-4; the D gene is possibly TRBD1 (6 bases). Sequenced sample: CD4+ T cells sorted from blood. The clonotype originates from a human donor in good health. The DNA for the CDR3 is TGTGCCAGCAGTGCCGGCTGGACAACAGGGAGTAAACTGTTTTTT. It is translated as CASSAGWTTGSKLFF.